These 17 T cell receptor beta chains came from one sample sequenced in a study of blood T cells in healthy people across ages. Combining a sample-barcoded 5' primer with a J-beta primer mix, a second PCR ran for roughly 6 to 11 cycles. TCRdb itself ran the 5' RACE reads through MiXCR, one entry per CDR3 protein. The sample has 800,000 or so distinct CDR3 sequences, roughly 25% seen once; the top ten hold under 4.5%. These data are also associated with another study on T cells of mothers and their children.

Sequencing was done on a sample of blood. Receptors originate from a boy aged 10-17 years in good health.

This clonotype showed up just a few times. The chain carries TRBV20-1 and TRBJ2-4; 9 positions agree with TRBD2. The germline V gene encodes CDR1 DFQATT and CDR2 SNEGSKA (reference sequence). V lost 6 bases and J lost 0; bases outside the gene matches: 6. There are 15 residues in the CDR3. The CDR3 spells CSAPPAGGAKNIQYF. The CDR3 DNA is TGCAGTGCCCCGCCAGCGGGGGGAGCCAAAAACATTCAGTACTTC.

On this clonotype: One end of the junction fails to match germline, which may point to a read error. This chain links TRBV7-3 with TRBJ1-6; D remains ambiguous. Germline V gene sequence: CDR1 SGHTA, CDR2 FQGTGA. The CDR3 runs to 15 residues. DNA for the CDR3: TGTGCCAGCAGCCGCGACCGGGCCCTGGATTCACCCCTCCATTTT. Protein product: CASSRDRALDSPLHF.

This clonotype was detected only a few times. The chain uses TRBV5-1 and TRBJ1-3, with 9 bases lining up with TRBD1. The J segment lost 0 bases and the V segment lost 4 bases, leaving 5 bases of the junction unmatched. Looked up from germline, CDR1 is SGHRS and CDR2 is YFSETQ. This CDR3 has 16 residues. The CDR3 nucleotides read TGCGCCAGCAGCCCTGAGGGACAGGGCTCTGGAAACACCATATATTTT. Its translation: CASSPEGQGSGNTIYF.

The J gene is TRBJ2-1, the V gene TRBV12-3 or TRBV12-4, with D unresolved. The DNA end is more similar to TRBJ2-5, so the J call may be wrong. The CDR3 is 14 residues long. The CDR3 sequence is CASSENGPQETQYF. In DNA form, the CDR3 reads TGTGCCAGCAGTGAGAACGGACCTCAAGAGACCCAGTACTTC.

J is TRBJ2-7 and V is TRBV13; 8 positions agree with TRBD1. The CDR3 totals 15 residues. Germline loops: CDR1 PRHDT, CDR2 FYEKMQ (reference sequence). V gave up 3 bases and J gave up 0 bases; unmatched junction bases: 4. Here the CDR3 reads CASSLVDRDSYEQYF. The CDR3 bases are TGTGCCAGCAGCTTGGTGGACAGGGACTCCTACGAGCAGTACTTC.

This chain links TRBV7-9 with TRBJ1-2, with no clear D. The CDR3 runs 12 residues. The germline CDR1 and CDR2 sequences are SEHNR and FQNEAQ (reference sequence). V was pared by 2 bases and J by 4 bases, with 5 bases between. CDR3: CASSLRPYGYTF. The DNA of the CDR3 is TGTGCCAGCAGCTTAAGGCCCTATGGCTACACCTTC.

The rearrangement joins TRBV29-1 to TRBJ2-7; the D gene is possibly TRBD1 (6 bases). CDR3 length equals 12 residues. Germline CDR1 reads SQVTM; CDR2 reads ANQGSEA. Trimming left V 7 bases short and J 3 bases short, with 13 bases between. CDR3 in amino acids: CSGRTEGYEQYF. The DNA of the CDR3 is TGCAGCGGCCGGACAGAGGGCTACGAGCAGTACTTC.

This clonotype was observed a few times. J is TRBJ2-7 and V is TRBV7-2; 9 bases match TRBD2. Trimming cost V 5 bases and J 2 bases; bases outside gene matches: 7. Germline-derived CDR1 and CDR2 are SGHTA and FQGNSA. The CDR3 loop spans 15 amino acids. The CDR3 loop reads CASSRGTSRTYEQYF. As DNA, the CDR3 is TGTGCCAGCAGCCGCGGGACTAGCAGAACCTACGAGCAGTACTTC.

The rearrangement uses TRBV6-6 and TRBJ2-7; D is perhaps TRBD1 (6 bases). This CDR3 has 14 residues. CDR1 is MNHNY and CDR2 is SVGAGI in the germline V gene (reference sequence). The V end lost 0 bases, the J end lost 2 bases, and 8 bases lay between the germline ends. The chain's CDR3 is CASSYSQGTYEQYF. CDR3 nucleotides: TGTGCCAGCAGTTACTCCCAGGGGACCTACGAGCAGTACTTC.

This chain connects TRBV6-5 to TRBJ2-7, with TRBD1 matching over 9 bases. The CDR3 contains 12 residues. CDR1 is MNHEY and CDR2 is SVGAGI in the germline V gene. The V and J ends lost 6 bases and 5 bases, in that order; junction bases with no gene match: 2. Written as DNA, the CDR3 is TGTGCCAGCAGGAGGACAGGGGACGAGCAGTACTTC. It is translated as CASRRTGDEQYF.

The gene calls are TRBV3-1 and TRBJ2-6, with D maybe TRBD1 (6 bases). The tail of the sequence fits TRBJ2-4 better, so the J call may be wrong. Germline CDR1 reads LGHDT; CDR2 reads YNNKEL (reference sequence). CDR3 length equals 16 residues. CDR3 region: CASSQEGARKQNIQYF. The CDR3 DNA sequence: TGTGCCAGCAGCCAAGAGGGGGCGAGGAAGCAAAACATTCAGTACTTC.

There are a few counts of this clonotype. The genes are TRBV11-2 and TRBJ2-1; 8 nucleotides align to TRBD2. The trim removed 6 bases at V and 4 bases at J, leaving 8 bases unmatched. Germline V gene data show CDR1 as SGHAT and CDR2 as FQNNGV. This CDR3 is built from 15 residues. Here the CDR3 DNA reads TGTGCCAGCAGTCCATTAGCGGGGTTGTACAATGAGCAGTTCTTC. Translation: CASSPLAGLYNEQFF.

The chain is built from TRBV10-3 and TRBJ2-1; TRBD1 might be the D (5 bases). This CDR3 has 16 residues. The germline V and J ends were trimmed by 4 bases and 1 base, with 14 bases remaining between them. Germline loops: CDR1 ENHRY, CDR2 SYGVKD. The CDR3 sequence is CAISGRKGPSYNEQFF. Here the CDR3 DNA reads TGTGCCATCAGTGGTAGAAAGGGGCCGTCCTACAATGAGCAGTTCTTC.

The rearrangement joins TRBV15 to TRBJ2-5; 11 nucleotides agree with TRBD2. The CDR3 covers 17 residues. Germline CDR1 LNHNV, CDR2 YYDKDF (reference sequence). J was trimmed by 2 bases and V by 5 bases; bases with no gene match: 10. The CDR3 loop is CATSDPLAGGFQETQYF. The CDR3 DNA reads TGTGCCACCAGCGATCCTCTAGCGGGGGGTTTTCAAGAGACCCAGTACTTC.

The V and J genes are TRBV20-1 and TRBJ2-5; 7 positions agree with TRBD2. The J call may be in error: the DNA end matches TRBJ2-1 better. CDR1 DFQATT and CDR2 SNEGSKA come from the germline V gene (reference sequence). CDR3 length: 14 amino acids. The CDR3 is CSARVAVGGNEQFF. The CDR3 DNA is TGCAGTGCTAGGGTAGCGGTCGGGGGGAATGAGCAGTTCTTC.

The CDR3 DNA follows: TGTGCCAGCAGCTCCCGACAGGGACGCACAGATACGCAGTATTTT. It encodes CASSSRQGRTDTQYF. V usage is TRBV7-2 and J usage is TRBJ2-3, with 7 positions matching TRBD1. Germline CDR1 and CDR2: SGHTA and FQGNSA. With V trimmed by 4 bases and J by 1 base, 5 bases remained unmatched. The CDR3 has 15 residues.

The gene calls are TRBV12-3 or TRBV12-4 and TRBJ1-2; 8 nucleotides match TRBD1. This CDR3 has 13 residues. V was clipped by 6 bases and J by 5 bases; unmatched bases: 5. The CDR3 region has the DNA TGTGCCAGCAGAACTCGGACAGGGTATGGCTACACCTTC. Translating it yields CASRTRTGYGYTF.